Listed below are T cell receptor beta chains from one sample, sequenced in a study of cytomegalovirus exposure and HLA in healthy donors. Here immunoSEQ multiplex PCR was the method, and the copy in TCRdb shows in-frame clones only, minus some. The table has roughly 180,000 clones, approximately 80% seen once. What was sequenced was PBMCs. These receptors were collected from a boy aged 2 to 10 in good health and CMV-seronegative. CDR3s include the opening cysteine and the closing phenylalanine or tryptophan. D genes are given only for firm matches. Only some rows state a clone size, as once, few, many or a class for expanded clones.

clone_size,j_call,v_call,d_call,cdr3_aa,cdr3_nt
-,TRBJ2-3,TRBV10-3,TRBD2,CAISGTSGRSSTDTQYF,TGTGCCATCAGTGGGACTAGCGGGAGATCTAGCACAGATACGCAGTATTTT
-,TRBJ1-1,TRBV27,TRBD1,CASSRQGFGEAFF,TGTGCCAGCAGTAGACAGGGTTTTGGTGAAGCTTTCTTT
-,TRBJ2-3,TRBV27,TRBD2,CASSLLAGGVPSEDTQYF,TGTGCCAGCAGTCTTCTAGCGGGGGGGGTCCCAAGCGAAGATACGCAGTATTTT
-,TRBJ2-3,TRBV4-3,TRBD2,CASSQGLAGEADTQYF,TGCGCCAGCAGCCAAGGACTAGCGGGGGAGGCGGATACGCAGTATTTT
-,TRBJ2-5,TRBV18,-,CASSPGTIRETQYF,TGTGCCAGCTCACCAGGCACTATACGAGAGACCCAGTACTTC
few,TRBJ1-2,TRBV29-1,TRBD1,CSTNPGGGDGYTF,TGCAGCACCAACCCCGGAGGGGGCGACGGCTACACCTTC
-,TRBJ1-1,TRBV7-3,-,CASSLTAGTEAFF,TGTGCCAGCAGCTTAACCGCGGGGACTGAAGCTTTCTTT
once,TRBJ1-5,TRBV7-2,-,CASSLAGGVNQPQHF,TGTGCCAGCAGCTTAGCGGGCGGGGTCAATCAGCCCCAGCATTTT
-,TRBJ2-7,TRBV4-3,TRBD1,CASSPAPGTASYEQYF,TGCGCCAGCAGCCCAGCCCCCGGGACAGCATCCTACGAGCAGTACTTC
-,TRBJ2-2,TRBV19,-,CASKEGLNTGELFF,TGTGCCAGCAAGGAGGGACTGAACACCGGGGAGCTGTTTTTT
-,TRBJ1-2,TRBV27,-,CASSSAEDYGYTF,TGTGCCAGCAGTTCCGCGGAAGACTATGGCTACACCTTC
-,TRBJ2-7,TRBV7-9,TRBD2,CASSSPRGRSYEQYF,TGTGCCAGCAGCTCCCCTCGCGGGAGATCCTACGAGCAGTACTTC
-,TRBJ1-5,TRBV5-6,-,CASSSGRHQPQHF,TGTGCCAGCAGCTCGGGGAGACATCAGCCCCAGCATTTT
few,TRBJ1-5,TRBV7-8,TRBD1,CASSLRDRGKNQPQHF,TGTGCCAGCAGCCTCCGGGACAGGGGAAAAAATCAGCCCCAGCATTTT
-,TRBJ1-1,TRBV6-5,TRBD1,CASSHDRQGMEAFF,TGTGCCAGCAGCCACGACCGACAGGGTATGGAAGCTTTCTTT
-,TRBJ2-2,TRBV19,TRBD1,CASKGQYTGELFF,TGTGCCAGTAAGGGACAGTACACCGGGGAGCTGTTTTTT
-,TRBJ1-3,TRBV27,-,CASSPGVAAGNTIYF,TGTGCCAGCAGTCCAGGGGTTGCGGCTGGAAACACCATATATTTT
few,TRBJ1-4,TRBV5-1,-,CASSEDSYNEKLFF,TGCGCCAGCAGCGAGGACAGCTATAATGAAAAACTGTTTTTT
few,TRBJ2-2,TRBV18,-,CASSLQGNTGELFF,TGTGCCAGCTCACTACAGGGGAACACCGGGGAGCTGTTTTTT
-,TRBJ2-1,TRBV6-5,TRBD2,CASSYYSGGNYNEQFF,TGTGCCAGCAGTTACTACAGCGGGGGGAACTACAATGAGCAGTTCTTC
once,TRBJ2-1,TRBV2,TRBD2,CASSEVRAGGLNEQFF,TGTGCCAGCAGTGAAGTCAGAGCGGGAGGGTTGAATGAGCAGTTCTTC
-,TRBJ1-1,TRBV6-4,-,CASIRTQGGTEAFF,TGTGCCAGCATTCGGACGCAGGGCGGCACTGAAGCTTTCTTT
once,TRBJ2-5,TRBV27,-,CASSLSTGDEETQYF,TGTGCCAGCAGTTTATCTACCGGGGATGAAGAGACCCAGTACTTC
-,TRBJ2-7,TRBV11-2,-,CASSLGLRSYEQYF,TGTGCCAGCAGCTTGGGCCTTCGATCCTACGAGCAGTACTTC
-,TRBJ2-1,TRBV7-9,TRBD1,CASTKPGQAYNEQFF,TGTGCCAGCACCAAACCGGGACAGGCATACAATGAGCAGTTCTTC
-,TRBJ1-2,TRBV19,-,CASRTGNEAYGYTF,TGTGCCAGTAGAACAGGGAATGAGGCCTATGGCTACACCTTC
-,TRBJ2-3,TRBV27,-,CASSLAGHSTDTQYF,TGTGCCAGCAGTTTAGCGGGCCATTCCACAGATACGCAGTATTTT
-,TRBJ2-7,TRBV9,-,CASSVAPSTPYEQYF,TGTGCCAGCAGCGTAGCCCCTAGCACCCCCTACGAGCAGTACTTC
-,TRBJ1-1,TRBV5-4,TRBD1,CASSLQGAAAEAFF,TGTGCCAGCAGCTTGCAGGGGGCCGCGGCTGAAGCTTTCTTT